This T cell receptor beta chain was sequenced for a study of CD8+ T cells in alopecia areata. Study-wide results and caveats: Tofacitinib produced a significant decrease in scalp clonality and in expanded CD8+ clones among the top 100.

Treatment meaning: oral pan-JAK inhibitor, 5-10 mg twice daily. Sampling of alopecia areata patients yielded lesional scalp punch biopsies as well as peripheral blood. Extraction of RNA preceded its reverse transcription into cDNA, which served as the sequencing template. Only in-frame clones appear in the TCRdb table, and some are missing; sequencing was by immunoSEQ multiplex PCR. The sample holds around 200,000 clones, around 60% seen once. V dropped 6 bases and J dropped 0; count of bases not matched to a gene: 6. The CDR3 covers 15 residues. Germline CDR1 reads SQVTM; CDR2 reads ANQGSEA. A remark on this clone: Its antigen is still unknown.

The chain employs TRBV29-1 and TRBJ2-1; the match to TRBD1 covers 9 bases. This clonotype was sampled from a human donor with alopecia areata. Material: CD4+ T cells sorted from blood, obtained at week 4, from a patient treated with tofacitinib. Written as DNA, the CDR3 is TGCAGCGTCGCACAGGGGGCGATCTCCTACAATGAGCAGTTCTTC. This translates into CSVAQGAISYNEQFF.